This is a list of T cell receptor beta chains from one sample in a study of CD8+ T cells in alopecia areata. Sequencing was performed with immunoSEQ multiplex PCR; in TCRdb, only in-frame clones are kept and a portion is missing. The table has 150,000 to 200,000 clones, 60% seen once. Sequencing was performed on CD4+ T cells sorted from blood, taken at week 24, from a patient treated with tofacitinib. The receptors derive from a human donor with alopecia areata. Each CDR3 is given with its conserved first and last residue. The D gene is left open where the match is weak. Only some rows state a clone size, as once, few, many or a class for expanded clones.

.,.,TRBJ1-2,TRBV2,CASTQTPGYGYTF,TGTGCCAGCACCCAAACCCCAGGGTATGGCTACACCTTC
few,TRBD1,TRBJ2-3,TRBV29-1,CSVEVYRGPRPDTQYF,TGCAGCGTTGAAGTTTACAGGGGGCCCAGGCCAGATACGCAGTATTTT
.,.,TRBJ1-1,TRBV5-1,CASSLVGQPEAFF,TGCGCCAGCAGCTTGGTGGGCCAACCTGAAGCTTTCTTT
.,.,TRBJ1-2,TRBV29-1,CSVERGASGYGYTF,TGCAGCGTTGAGCGGGGGGCCTCAGGCTATGGCTACACCTTC
.,TRBD1,TRBJ1-5,TRBV29-1,CSVIGTETNQPQHF,TGCAGCGTTATCGGGACAGAGACAAATCAGCCCCAGCATTTT
few,.,TRBJ2-5,TRBV5-1,CASSLFGRSQETQYF,TGCGCCAGCAGCTTGTTCGGCCGGAGCCAAGAGACCCAGTACTTC
.,.,TRBJ1-5,TRBV29-1,CSVVLGSNQPQHF,TGCAGCGTTGTTCTGGGTAGCAATCAGCCCCAGCATTTT
.,.,TRBJ2-2,TRBV25-1,CASSPRRGTGELFF,TGTGCCAGCAGTCCCCGAAGGGGCACCGGGGAGCTGTTTTTT
.,.,TRBJ2-5,TRBV29-1,CSVAAVETQYF,TGCAGCGTTGCGGCGGTGGAGACCCAGTACTTC
.,.,TRBJ1-2,TRBV29-1,CSVEPPRGYTF,TGCAGCGTTGAGCCTCCTAGGGGCTACACCTTC